This T cell receptor (beta chain) was sequenced in a study of T cell changes during pregnancy in multiple sclerosis. Germline trimming cut 5 bases from V and 2 bases from J; bases unmatched to any gene: 7. In germline, CDR1 is GTSNPN, CDR2 SVGIG (reference sequence). This CDR3 is built from 14 residues. Using immunoSEQ multiplex PCR, the repertoire was profiled, and TCRdb retains in-frame clones only, with some absent. The sample lists 55,000 to 70,000 clones, approximately 90% occurring once. The rearrangement uses TRBV30 and TRBJ2-3; 7 nucleotides align to TRBD1. This specimen consisted of peripheral blood, obtained in the first trimester of pregnancy. The sequence came from a female donor with multiple sclerosis, enrolled in a pregnancy study. DNA for the CDR3: TGTGCCTGGGGGGACAGAATAAACACAGATACGCAGTATTTT. It specifies CAWGDRINTDTQYF.